This record looks at one TCR beta chain sequence and its context. The antigen it binds to is not known. No base-level quality is on record; no much larger clone is a single base apart. TCRbeta CDR3 regions were amplified from genomic DNA by means of the immunoSEQ Assay, a bias-controlled multiplex PCR. Per the source publication's procedure: The number of nucleated cells in each sample was estimated by amplification of reference gene primers within the assay. To quantify the absolute abundance of each unique TCRbeta CDR3 rearrangement, sequence reads were collapsed and filtered. Productive Simpson clonality was computed per sample as the square root of Simpson's diversity index over productive rearrangements. Drawn from immuneACCESS, this table holds only the in-frame rearrangements with V and J called that TCRdb kept. Clones are partly lost; checked studies trace under half to an unresolved V gene and leave the rest unexplained. D and trimming come from the DNA, and the V and J calls and clone size come from that table. Within this sample are under 200,000 clones, with around 82% of them counted one time only. 2% to 2.5% of the sample goes to the ten largest clones.

As encoded in the germline V gene, CDR1 is MNHEY while CDR2 is SVGAGI. There are 15 amino acids in the CDR3, from cysteine to phenylalanine inclusive. Solely the CDR3 DNA is kept, with 45 bases framed from the first base. V is pruned by 4 bases and J by 7 bases, leaving 10 bases of the junction without a gene match. This entry is derived from a study of blood T cell repertoires in COVID-19 (dated by TCRdb to about 2020). For context, the study as a whole: The collaborator samples originated in the United States, Italy and Spain and spanned the acute and convalescent phases of COVID-19. Samples were obtained from the ongoing ImmuneRACE study (first 160 participants) and from 1,254 subjects provided by 6 global collaborators. The repertoires were made available in a free public database intended to serve as a resource for research on the immune response to SARS-CoV-2. Where available, HLA class I and class II types were taken from metadata supplied by the sample provider and were not determined by assay-based typing. The prospective study material was composed of cDNA or gDNA derived from T cells, B-cell-depleted T cells, or PBMCs. The sample metadata nearly always contained a de-identified subject ID, COVID-19 status, age in years and sex. The dataset comprised deeply sampled blood TCRbeta repertoires from subjects exposed to, actively infected with, or recovered from COVID-19. Study-wide conclusions, independent of this receptor: The quantity of clinical and demographic metadata differed by source and by participant and was supplied without curation.

Collaborating institutions collected whole blood in K2EDTA tubes following their own protocols. For TCRbeta analysis, collaborators shipped samples as frozen whole blood, isolated PBMCs, or DNA extracted from either of those sample types. The V gene is TRBV6-5 and the J gene is TRBJ1-5, and TRBD1 matches 7 of the central bases. The sequence was obtained from an elderly woman with acute or convalescent COVID-19. Sequencing input: peripheral blood. The CDR3 protein: CASSSGTVYGQPQHF. The bases are TGTGCCAGCAGTTCAGGGACAGTCTACGGGCAGCCCCAGCATTTT.